This section outlines one T cell receptor beta chain sequence together with its context. The specificity of this receptor is unknown. Base qualities are not at hand, and no much larger clone is one base apart. TCRbeta CDR3 regions were amplified from genomic DNA using the immunoSEQ Assay, a bias-controlled multiplex PCR. In the source study's methods: Nucleated cell counts per sample were estimated from amplification of reference gene primers within the assay. Sequence reads were collapsed and filtered to measure the absolute abundance of every unique TCRbeta CDR3 rearrangement. For each sample, productive Simpson clonality was calculated as the square root of Simpson's diversity index over productive rearrangements. Sourced from immuneACCESS, this table was stored by TCRdb with only in-frame sequences that have V and J called. A share of the clones is absent; for the studies checked, an unresolved V gene accounts for under half, and the remainder has no known explanation. From that table come the V and J calls and clone size; the DNA was used to work out D and trimming. This sample has 150,000 to 200,000 clones in its table, and approximately 84% of those were observed once. The ten top clones hold 22% of the sample.

The data were obtained in a study of blood T cell repertoires in COVID-19 (dated by TCRdb to 2018 to 2020). For the study in its entirety: Samples from collaborators originated in the United States, Italy and Spain and spanned both the acute and convalescent phases of COVID-19. The material from the prospective study consisted of cDNA or gDNA derived from T cells, B-cell-depleted T cells, or PBMCs. Where available, HLA class I and class II types were obtained from metadata supplied by the sample provider rather than from assay-based typing. The dataset comprised deeply sampled blood TCRbeta repertoires from subjects exposed to, actively infected with, or recovered from COVID-19. A freely available public database, intended as a resource for researchers studying the immune response to SARS-CoV-2, is where the repertoires were released. Sample metadata almost always included a de-identified subject ID, COVID-19 status, age in years and sex. Samples were obtained from the ongoing ImmuneRACE study (first 160 participants) and from 1,200 or so subjects provided by 6 global collaborators. Here is what the overall study found, with its caveats: The amount of clinical and demographic metadata varied by source and participant and was provided uncurated.

Taken from the germline V gene, the CDR1 and CDR2 loops are MRHNA and SNTAGT. The CDR3 spans 18 residues, from the cysteine through the phenylalanine. Kept here is only the CDR3 DNA, which spans 54 bases and is read in frame from base 1. V is pruned by 5 bases and J by 3 bases, leaving 9 bases of the junction without a gene match. The collaborating institutions used their own protocols to collect whole blood in K2EDTA tubes. For TCRbeta analysis, collaborators shipped samples as frozen whole blood, isolated PBMCs, or DNA extracted from either of those sample types. This chain is built from TRBV6-4 and TRBJ2-2; 13 junctional bases match TRBD2. The sequencing sample was made of peripheral blood. This TCR was sampled from a woman older than 75 with acute or convalescent COVID-19. The nucleotide sequence is TGTGCCAGCAGTTCCGGGACTAGCGGGATCGGGCACACCGGGGAGCTGTTTTTT. This is translated as CASSSGTSGIGHTGELFF.